The subject of this entry is one T cell receptor (beta chain). Its antigen target is currently unknown. One base away there is no much larger clone; base qualities are not given. This sample was taken from a study of blood T cells in healthy people across ages (dated by TCRdb to between 2015 and 2017). Background for the entire study: Template switching captured roughly one uniquely barcoded TCR beta cDNA molecule per two T cells in model experiments. Age-related changes in TCR beta repertoire diversity were measured in the study by deep sequencing normalized with unique cDNA molecular identifiers. Four age groups were formed from the donors: young (average roughly 15 years), middle-aged (around 41), aged (62) and long-lived (about 80). To avoid experimental bias, donors of different ages were randomly spread across the sequencing lanes. Using the same blood draw, the study looked at two additional independent replicas of 1 million unique cDNA reads for two donors, one aged 18 to 30 and the other aged 80 or older.

What the authors observed across the whole study: The long-lived group showed more naive CD4+ T cells, fewer expanded clones and increased TCR diversity than the aged group, suggesting age selection. There was a strong correlation between observed TCR beta diversity and the percentage of naive T cells measured by flow cytometry. Estimates of total diversity based on one million sequenced T cells were regarded as lower bounds and as underestimates. Because donor CMV infection status was unknown, age-related changes in expanded clonotypes were potentially confounded. Since profiling was done on bulk unsorted PBMCs, naive and antigen-experienced compartments could not be conclusively compared. Observed TCR beta diversity per million T cells fell roughly linearly with age, and a significant reduction was already apparent by age around 40.

The library came from 5' RACE. Sequencing instrument: Illumina HiSeq 2500. A second PCR of roughly 7 to 11 cycles was run with a J-beta primer mix and a sample-barcoded 5' primer. Each TCR beta cDNA molecule received a unique molecular identifier from a template-switch 5' adaptor carrying 12 random nucleotides. Each sample yielded at least 2.5 million CDR3-containing paired-end reads. All of the RNA was converted into first-strand cDNA using the Mint cDNA synthesis kit, with a TRBC-specific oligonucleotide serving as the primer. All cDNA was treated with uracil-DNA glycosylase and then went through a first 18-cycle PCR with the universal primers M1SS and BC2_uni_R. As for the authors' bioinformatics: For normalization, 1 million high-quality reads were randomly selected from each sample, with every read carrying a distinct molecular identifier. Instead of being binned into consensus sequences, reads with shared molecular identifiers were discarded. CDR3 identification, clonotype clustering and error correction used MiTCR with a Q25 quality threshold and the strictest error-elimination algorithm. A nonparametric unseen species model using Euler transformation provided a lower-bound estimate of total TCR beta diversity. TCRdb redid the processing of the public reads, applying fastp at Q25 and MiXCR, and retained in-frame beta chains. Records with the same CDR3 protein are collapsed into one entry carrying the most frequent genes and DNA. Clone size and V and J calls follow TCRdb, not the original study. Within this sample are 1.5 million to 2 million distinct CDR3 sequences, with 49% of them counted one time only. Approximately 2.1% of the sample is taken by the ten largest.

The donors were 40 or so Caucasian individuals from Russia, aged roughly 6 to 90 years, who were systemically healthy. Each donor gave 8 to 10 milliliters of peripheral blood, collected into EDTA-treated Vacutainer tubes. Ficoll-Paque density-gradient centrifugation was used to isolate PBMCs, with at least 7 million per sample. Trizol reagent was used to extract total RNA from the PBMCs, yielding at least 5.5 micrograms per sample. Naive CD45RAhigh/CD27high T cell percentages were measured by flow cytometry on a PBMC aliquot from every donor. The germline V gene encodes CDR1 SGHTA and CDR2 FQGTGA. Trimming at the junction amounts to 0 bases on V and 0 bases on J, and the germline ends lie 11 bases apart. Including the terminal cysteine and phenylalanine, the CDR3 comprises 16 residues. Of the read, only the CDR3 DNA is kept; its 48 bases are in frame from base 1.

Sequencing input: blood. The sequence is built from TRBV7-3 and TRBJ1-1; the D gene is unclear. The sequence came from a middle-aged woman in good health. The nucleotide sequence reads as follows: TGTGCCAGCAGCTTAACAGGAGGCCGGATGAACACTGAAGCTTTCTTT. Its product reads: CASSLTGGRMNTEAFF.